Listed below are T cell receptor beta chains from one sample, sequenced in a study of human T cells and chemical hapten exposure. Using its own MiXCR run on the RACE reads, TCRdb lists one record per CDR3 protein. This repertoire shows 45,000 to 60,000 distinct CDR3 sequences, approximately 9.8% found once; its top ten account for 11% to 15%. Here the sequenced sample was whole blood, taken in connection with sensitization to the hapten diphenylcyclopropenone (DPC). Receptors originate from a middle-aged woman with alopecia areata. Some clones in this sample may be carry-over from other donors' samples. Each CDR3 is given with its conserved first and last residue. A D gene is named only where the DNA matches it firmly. Clone size appears in some rows only: once, few, many, or a class for an expanded clone.

. | TRBJ2-1 | . | TRBV7-9 | TGTGCCAGCAGCCTCCGGGACCGCCTCGGCGGGTTCTTC | CASSLRDRLGGFF
few | TRBJ1-3 | . | TRBV9 | TGTGCCAGCAGCGCCAGCCCGGGGTACACCATATATTTT | CASSASPGYTIYF
. | TRBJ2-1 | . | TRBV29-1 | TGCAGCGTTGAAGGAAACTACAATGAGCAGTTCTTC | CSVEGNYNEQFF
many | TRBJ2-3 | . | TRBV11-2 | TGTGCCAGCAGCTTATTTTATTTGGACACAGATACGCAGTATTTT | CASSLFYLDTDTQYF
many | TRBJ2-7 | . | TRBV25-1 | TGTGCCAGCAGTGAAATGGATCTGTACTCTTACGAGCAGTACTTC | CASSEMDLYSYEQYF
many | TRBJ2-2 | . | TRBV11-2 | TGTGCCAGCAGCCAGCGGACAGCCTCGAACACCGGGGAGCTGTTTTTT | CASSQRTASNTGELFF
many | TRBJ2-1 | TRBD2 | TRBV6-5 | TGTGCCAGCAGTTACCTTAGCGGGGGCCTATACAATGAGCAGTTCTTC | CASSYLSGGLYNEQFF
many | TRBJ2-7 | TRBD1 | TRBV14 | TGTGCCAGCTCTGTGACAGGGAAGAGGCAGTACTTC | CASSVTGKRQYF
. | TRBJ2-3 | . | TRBV29-1 | TGCAGCGTTGCGATAGAGTATACAGATACGCAGTATTTT | CSVAIEYTDTQYF
. | TRBJ1-5 | . | TRBV2 | TGTGCCAGCAGTGAACAGGGCCTTAGCAATCAGCCCCAGCATTTT | CASSEQGLSNQPQHF
many | TRBJ1-2 | . | TRBV29-1 | TGCAGCGTCGGACAGACTAATGGCTACACCTTC | CSVGQTNGYTF
. | TRBJ2-3 | TRBD2 | TRBV20-1 | TGCAGTGCTAGAGCTAGCGGGGGTACAGATACGCAGTATTTT | CSARASGGTDTQYF
. | TRBJ1-4 | TRBD1 | TRBV5-1 | TGCGCCAGCAGCTTTACTGGGACAGTGGGTTCAGAAAAACTGTTTTTT | CASSFTGTVGSEKLFF
few | TRBJ1-6 | . | TRBV27 | TGTGCCACTACCGCTCGGAATGGTTCACCCCTCCACTTT | CATTARNGSPLHF
. | TRBJ2-5 | . | TRBV4-1 | TGCGCCAGCAGCCAACTGGACGGTCAGGCCCAGTACTTC | CASSQLDGQAQYF
. | TRBJ1-2 | . | TRBV20-1 | TGCAGTGCTAGAGATACGACGGCAGGCTATGGCTACACCTTC | CSARDTTAGYGYTF
few | TRBJ2-1 | TRBD2 | TRBV12-3/TRBV12-4 | TGTGCCAGCACGAGCGGGAGCTCCTACAATGAGCAGTTCTTC | CASTSGSSYNEQFF
few | TRBJ1-3 | . | TRBV2 | TGTGCCAGCAGCCAGGGAAGGTCTGGAAACACCATATATTTT | CASSQGRSGNTIYF
many | TRBJ1-2 | . | TRBV5-1 | TGCGCCAGCAGCTTGGACAGAAACTATGGCTACACCTTC | CASSLDRNYGYTF
few | TRBJ2-3 | . | TRBV7-9 | TGTGCCAGCAGCTCAGCGCTATGGGCAGATACGCAGTATTTT | CASSSALWADTQYF
many | TRBJ2-7 | . | TRBV19 | TGTGCCAGTAGCCCCGGAGCACGGCGGGGCGGCGAGCAGTACTTC | CASSPGARRGGEQYF
. | TRBJ1-3 | . | TRBV2 | TGTGCCAGCAGTTGGCGCAGGACGGTCTCTGGAAACACCATATATTTT | CASSWRRTVSGNTIYF
many | TRBJ1-1 | . | TRBV5-4 | TGTGCCAGCAGCTCCGGGAGGCGTAGTTTCTTT | CASSSGRRSFF
. | TRBJ1-1 | . | TRBV9 | TGTGCCAGCAGCTCCCGGGGGATGAACACTGAAGCTTTCTTT | CASSSRGMNTEAFF
. | TRBJ1-1 | . | TRBV3-1 | TGTGCCAGCAGCCAATCAGACAGACCGAACACTGAAGCTTTCTTT | CASSQSDRPNTEAFF
many | TRBJ2-3 | TRBD1 | TRBV7-9 | TGTGCCAGCAGCCAACAGGGGTCCACAGATACGCAGTATTTT | CASSQQGSTDTQYF
. | TRBJ1-5 | . | TRBV2 | TGTGCCAGCCAACAGGGAATGGATTATAGCAATCAGCCCCAGCATTTT | CASQQGMDYSNQPQHF
few | TRBJ1-4 | TRBD1 | TRBV20-1 | TGCAGTGCTTCCGCCGGGACAGAGAATGAAAAACTGTTTTTT | CSASAGTENEKLFF
. | TRBJ1-1 | TRBD1 | TRBV4-1 | TGCGCCAGCAGCCAAGTCCAAACAGGGGGGAACACTGAAGCTTTCTTT | CASSQVQTGGNTEAFF
. | TRBJ2-5 | TRBD2 | TRBV7-8 | TGTGCCAGCAGCTTTGCCGTCCCGGGACTAGCGGGACAAGAGACCCAGTACTTC | CASSFAVPGLAGQETQYF
. | TRBJ2-2 | TRBD2 | TRBV3-1 | TGTGCCAGCGACGCTAGCGGGGAGGAAGGGGAGCTGTTTTTT | CASDASGEEGELFF
many | TRBJ2-2 | TRBD1 | TRBV25-1 | TGTGCCAGTACTAGGACAGGATCGCTGTTTTTT | CASTRTGSLFF
. | TRBJ1-2 | TRBD1 | TRBV30 | TGTGCCTGGATTCGGGACAGGGGTGGCTACACCTTC | CAWIRDRGGYTF
few | TRBJ2-6 | . | TRBV13 | TGTGCCAGCGCTAGGGGCGCCTCTGGGGCCAACGTCCTGACTTTC | CASARGASGANVLTF
many | TRBJ2-3 | . | TRBV20-1 | TGCAGTGCTAGAGATGCAGGGGGAGGGACAGATACGCAGTATTTT | CSARDAGGGTDTQYF
many | TRBJ1-1 | . | TRBV7-9 | TGTGCCAGCAGTCGCACAGGGATATTGGAAAACACTGAAGCTTTCTTT | CASSRTGILENTEAFF
. | TRBJ2-3 | TRBD1 | TRBV20-1 | TGCAGTGCGGCGGACAGGGGGCCAGATACGCAGTATTTT | CSAADRGPDTQYF
many | TRBJ1-3 | . | TRBV11-2 | TGTGCCAGCAGCTTAGAAGGAGACGGAAACACCATATATTTT | CASSLEGDGNTIYF
. | TRBJ2-7 | TRBD2 | TRBV7-2 | TGTGCCAGCAGCTCGCGTGGCGGGGGGGTCTACGAGCAGTACTTC | CASSSRGGGVYEQYF
. | TRBJ1-5 | . | TRBV27 | TGTGCCAGCAGCCTGTGGAGCAATCAGCCCCAGCATTTT | CASSLWSNQPQHF
few | TRBJ1-1 | . | TRBV20-1 | TGCAGTGTTCGGCTGGAGGATTTGGTAACTGAAGCTTTCTTT | CSVRLEDLVTEAFF
few | TRBJ2-7 | TRBD1 | TRBV6-5 | TGTGCCAGCAGATTCACCGGGACAGGGGAGGGCGAGCAGTACTTC | CASRFTGTGEGEQYF
many | TRBJ2-1 | . | TRBV3-1 | TGTGCCAGCAGCCAAGTTAGGGGGATCCTGAACAATGAGCAGTTCTTC | CASSQVRGILNNEQFF
once | TRBJ2-5 | . | TRBV28 | TGTGCCAGCAGTTCCCCGTTGGGCCAGTACTTC | CASSSPLGQYF
many | TRBJ1-1 | . | TRBV6-6 | TGTGCCAGCAGTTACGGGGGAAACACTGAAGCTTTCTTT | CASSYGGNTEAFF
many | TRBJ1-5 | . | TRBV20-1 | TGCAGTGCTAGAGAGGTTGGCAGGACGTTTAGCAATCAGCCCCAGCATTTT | CSAREVGRTFSNQPQHF